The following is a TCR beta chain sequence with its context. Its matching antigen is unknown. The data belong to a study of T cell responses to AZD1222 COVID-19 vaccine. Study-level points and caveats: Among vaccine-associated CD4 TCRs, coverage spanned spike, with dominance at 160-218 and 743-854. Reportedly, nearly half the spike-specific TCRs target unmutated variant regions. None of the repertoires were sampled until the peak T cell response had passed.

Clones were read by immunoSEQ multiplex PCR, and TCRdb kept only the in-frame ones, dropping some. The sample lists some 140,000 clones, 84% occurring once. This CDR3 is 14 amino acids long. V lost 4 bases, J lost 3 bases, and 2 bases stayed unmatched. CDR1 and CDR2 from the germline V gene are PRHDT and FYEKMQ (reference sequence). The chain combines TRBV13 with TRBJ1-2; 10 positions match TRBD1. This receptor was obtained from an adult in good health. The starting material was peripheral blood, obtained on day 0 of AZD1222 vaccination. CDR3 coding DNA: TGTGCCAGCAGCTGGGACAGGGGAGACTATGGCTACACCTTC. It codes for CASSWDRGDYGYTF.